The rows below give T cell receptor beta chains drawn from one sample of a study of shared clonotypes between healthy human individuals. The assay was immunoSEQ multiplex PCR, and TCRdb's table has in-frame clones only and misses some. The profile shows around 690,000 clones, roughly 91% of them singletons. The sequenced sample was memory CD8+ T cells from PBMCs. These receptors came from a young man in good health. Some clones in this sample may be carry-over from other donors' samples. CDR3s include the opening cysteine and the closing phenylalanine or tryptophan. D genes are given only for firm matches. The size of a clone is reported for some rows only, either as once, few or many, or as a class for expanded clones.

J gene	D gene	clone size	V gene	CDR3 DNA	CDR3 protein
TRBJ2-2	NA	few	TRBV6-1	TGTGCCAGCAGTGACCCGGTCTTCACCGGGGAGCTGTTTTTT	CASSDPVFTGELFF
TRBJ2-7	TRBD1	NA	TRBV5-6	TGTGCCAGCAGCCCGGGACAGGGCTCCTACGAGCAGTACTTC	CASSPGQGSYEQYF
TRBJ1-5	NA	NA	TRBV5-1	TGCGCCAGCAGCTTGGACAATCCGGAGGCTCAGCCCCAGCATTTT	CASSLDNPEAQPQHF
TRBJ2-7	NA	NA	TRBV19	TGTGCCAGTAGTGCCCGGGGGACGTTTTACGAGCAGTACTTC	CASSARGTFYEQYF
TRBJ2-5	TRBD1	once	TRBV29-1	TGCAGCGTTGTTGATCCGGGACAGGGAGACGAGACCCAGTACTTC	CSVVDPGQGDETQYF
TRBJ2-7	TRBD1	NA	TRBV6-6	TGTGCCAGCAGTCCGCTCGGGACAGGCTACGAGCAGTACTTC	CASSPLGTGYEQYF
TRBJ1-2	NA	NA	TRBV6-7	TGTGCCAGCAGTGAAGCGCTTCGGGTTAACTATGGCTACACCTTC	CASSEALRVNYGYTF
TRBJ2-7	NA	NA	TRBV6-5	TGTGCCAGCGGGACGGGAATCTACGAGCAGTACTTC	CASGTGIYEQYF
TRBJ2-7	NA	NA	TRBV5-1	TGCGCCAGCAGCCCTCGGGACTCTGCCTACGAGCAGTACTTC	CASSPRDSAYEQYF
TRBJ1-1	NA	NA	TRBV19	TGTGCCAGTAGTATAGATCATGAGGGGATGGGAGGCACTGAAGCTTTCTTT	CASSIDHEGMGGTEAFF
TRBJ2-1	NA	NA	TRBV28	TGTGCCAGCAGTCGGACGTGGCGGGACAATTACAATGAGCAGTTCTTC	CASSRTWRDNYNEQFF
TRBJ1-5	NA	NA	TRBV6-6	TGTGCCAGCAGTTACATGACGGAGAATCAGCCCCAGCATTTT	CASSYMTENQPQHF
TRBJ2-1	NA	few	TRBV5-6	TGTGCCAGCAGCCCCGGGCGGGGATCCTACAATGAGCAGTTCTTC	CASSPGRGSYNEQFF
TRBJ2-1	NA	NA	TRBV5-1	TGCGCCAGCAGCCCGGCGGGTGCCTACCGCTCCTACAATGAGCAGTTCTTC	CASSPAGAYRSYNEQFF
TRBJ2-5	NA	NA	TRBV4-3	TGCGCCAGCAGCCAAGGTGGCACCCAAGAGACCCAGTACTTC	CASSQGGTQETQYF
TRBJ2-3	NA	NA	TRBV5-1	TGCGCCAGCAGCTTGGACGGAGATACGCAGTATTTT	CASSLDGDTQYF
TRBJ2-3	TRBD1	NA	TRBV28	TGTGCCAGCAGTTGGTGGACAGGGAGTACAGATACGCAGTATTTT	CASSWWTGSTDTQYF
TRBJ2-1	TRBD2	NA	TRBV18	TGTGCCAGCTCACCATACCCCGTGGGGACTAGCGGGATCAATGAGCAGTTCTTC	CASSPYPVGTSGINEQFF
TRBJ2-3	NA	NA	TRBV16	TGTGCCAGCAGCCAAATCGATACGAGCACAGATACGCAGTATTTT	CASSQIDTSTDTQYF
TRBJ2-3	NA	once	TRBV5-1	TGCGCCAGCAGCTTGTTGAGCGGGCGGGTAACAGATACGCAGTATTTT	CASSLLSGRVTDTQYF
TRBJ2-1	NA	NA	TRBV9	TGTGCCAGCAGCGTAAGTCTTTTGGGCGGGATCTACAATGAGCAGTTCTTC	CASSVSLLGGIYNEQFF
TRBJ2-3	NA	NA	TRBV27	TGTGCCAGCAGTTTACCCCGGGCCTATGGGAAGAATACGCAGTATTTT	CASSLPRAYGKNTQYF
TRBJ2-7	NA	NA	TRBV9	TGTGCCAGCAGCGTAGCCCACTCTACCTCCTACGAGCAGTACTTC	CASSVAHSTSYEQYF
TRBJ2-2	NA	NA	TRBV7-6	TGTGCCAGCAGGCAACTAGATGTGGACACCGGGGAGCTGTTTTTT	CASRQLDVDTGELFF
TRBJ1-1	TRBD1	NA	TRBV6-1	TGTGCCACCCTACAGGGGCGCACTGAAGCTTTCTTT	CATLQGRTEAFF
TRBJ2-7	TRBD1	NA	TRBV28	TGTGCCAGCAGCGAGGCAGGGGGCAAGTACGAGCAGTACTTC	CASSEAGGKYEQYF
TRBJ2-1	TRBD1	NA	TRBV27	TGTGCCAGCAGTGCCGAACAGGGGGCTATCGATGAGCAGTTCTTC	CASSAEQGAIDEQFF
TRBJ2-1	TRBD2	NA	TRBV9	TGTGCCAGCAGCGTAGAGGGGACTAGCGTTAATGAGCAGTTCTTC	CASSVEGTSVNEQFF